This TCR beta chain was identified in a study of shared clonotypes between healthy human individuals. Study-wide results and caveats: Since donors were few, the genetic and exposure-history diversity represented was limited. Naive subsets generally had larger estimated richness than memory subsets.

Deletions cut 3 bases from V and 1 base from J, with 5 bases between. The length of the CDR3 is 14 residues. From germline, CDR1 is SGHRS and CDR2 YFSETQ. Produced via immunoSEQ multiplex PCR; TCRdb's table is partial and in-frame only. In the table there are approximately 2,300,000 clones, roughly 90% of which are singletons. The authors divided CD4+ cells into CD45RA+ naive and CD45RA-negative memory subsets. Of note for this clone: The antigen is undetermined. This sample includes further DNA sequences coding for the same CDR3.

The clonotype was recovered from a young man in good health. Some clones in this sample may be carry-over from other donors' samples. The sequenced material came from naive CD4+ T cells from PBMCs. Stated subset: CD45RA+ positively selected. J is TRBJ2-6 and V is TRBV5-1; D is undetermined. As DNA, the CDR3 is TGCGCCAGCAGCTGGGGATCTGGGGCCAACGTCCTGACTTTC. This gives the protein CASSWGSGANVLTF.